This T cell receptor beta chain was documented in a study of OX40 agonist ivuxolimab in advanced cancers. Background on the study: Patients received the agonistic anti-OX40 (CD134) antibody ivuxolimab. Earlier treatment with anti-PD-1, anti-PD-L1 or anti-CTLA-4 was permitted, and roughly 42% had received some. Study findings and constraints: Some nonresponders additionally presented with little normalized T-cell clonal expansion. Among patients with partial responses at 0.1-3.0 mg/kg, clonal expansion was among the lowest.

About this clone: The antigen is undetermined.

The table came from immunoSEQ multiplex PCR; TCRdb's copy has only in-frame clones and leaves some out. The data contain under 85,000 clones, around 94% of them singletons. The clonotype originates from an adult with an advanced solid tumor such as melanoma, head and neck, liver or kidney cancer. The sequencing used CD4+ or CD8+ T cells sorted from blood, collected in a trial of the OX40 agonist ivuxolimab.

The CDR3 loop is CAILGAGMRPDTQYF. CDR3 sequence (DNA): TGTGCCATCCTGGGGGCGGGAATGAGGCCAGATACGCAGTATTTT. The chain uses TRBV10-3 and TRBJ2-3; the D gene could be TRBD1 or TRBD2 (6 bases each). The CDR3 consists of 15 residues. V lost 8 bases and J 4 bases, leaving 19 bases between the germline ends. Germline V gene sequence: CDR1 ENHRY, CDR2 SYGVKD.